A single sample gave rise to the 27 T cell receptor beta chains below, sequenced in a study of blood T cell repertoires in COVID-19 (dated by TCRdb to 2020 to 2021). Library construction relied on the immunoSEQ multiplex PCR assay. Drawn from immuneACCESS, this table holds only the in-frame rearrangements with V and J called that TCRdb kept. Clones are partly lost; checked studies trace under half to an unresolved V gene and leave the rest unexplained. The sample contains approximately 200,000 clones, around nine tenths of them found a single time. The ten largest clones add up to 1.4% to 1.5% of the sample. Sequencing used peripheral blood. These receptor sequences come from a man between 18 and 29 years old with active or convalescent COVID-19.

J is TRBJ1-2 and V is TRBV3-1 (or the pseudogene TRBV3-2), with TRBD1 identical over 7 bases. This CDR3 is 14 amino acids long. Per germline, CDR1 LGHDT and CDR2 YNNKEL (reference sequence). The V and J ends lost 11 bases and 6 bases, in that order; junction bases with no gene match: 15. DNA of the CDR3: TGTGCCGCCCCCAGACAGGGTGGTTCGAATGGCTACACCTTC. It encodes CAAPRQGGSNGYTF.

This clone was seen more than once but under ten times. Other DNA sequences of this sample code for an identical CDR3. CDR3 protein: CASSREDTQYF. The CDR3 nucleotides are TGTGCCAGCAGTCGAGAAGATACGCAGTATTTT. This chain joins TRBV3-1 (or the pseudogene TRBV3-2) and TRBJ2-3; the D is unclear. Trimming pared 6 bases from V and 5 bases from J, leaving 6 bases between. This CDR3 is built from 11 residues. Germline V gives CDR1 LGHDT, CDR2 YNNKEL (reference sequence).

This chain connects TRBV5-4 to TRBJ2-3, with D possibly being TRBD1 (6 bases). Germline V gene sequence: CDR1 SGHNT, CDR2 YYREEE (reference sequence). V dropped 5 bases and J dropped 1 base, with 20 bases sitting between them. The CDR3 has 17 residues. The CDR3 protein is CASSWGRGLTGTDTQYF. The CDR3 region has the DNA TGTGCCAGCAGTTGGGGCAGGGGATTGACTGGCACAGATACGCAGTATTTT.

The rearrangement uses TRBV18 and TRBJ2-5, with a possible D match to TRBD1 (6 bases). The CDR3 is made up of 15 amino acids. Deletions cut 3 bases from V and 9 bases from J, with 20 bases between. From germline, CDR1 is KGHSH and CDR2 LQKENI. As DNA, the CDR3 is TGTGCCAGCTCACCCACCTCCGACAGGAAAGGGGCCCAGTACTTC. Translated, it gives CASSPTSDRKGAQYF.

The rearrangement uses TRBV7-8 and TRBJ1-2; D is unclear. V shed 2 bases and J shed 7 bases, with 11 bases lying between them. This CDR3 has 13 residues. CDR1 is SGHVS, CDR2 FQNEAQ, per germline. This CDR3 is CASSLRIGGGYTF. In DNA, the CDR3 is TGTGCCAGCAGCTTACGGATAGGAGGTGGCTACACCTTC.

The chain recombines TRBV28 with TRBJ1-2; 7 bases align to TRBD1. Looked up from germline, CDR1 is MDHEN and CDR2 is SYDVKM. V lost 4 bases to trimming and J lost 7 bases; unmatched junction nucleotides: 9. CDR3 length: 14 amino acids. The CDR3 DNA is TGTGCCAGCAGTTCAAGACAGGGAATCCTTGGCTACACCTTC. Its protein product is CASSSRQGILGYTF.

This clone occurred once. CDR3 DNA: TGTGCCAGCAGCGCCGCAGGGGGCGCAGCCGAGCAGTACTTC. Its translation: CASSAAGGAAEQYF. The chain has TRBV11-2 and TRBJ2-7; 8 bases are a match to TRBD1. The germline V gene encodes CDR1 SGHAT and CDR2 FQNNGV. V gave up 5 bases and J gave up 6 bases; unmatched junction bases: 9. CDR3 length: 14 residues.

This chain joins TRBV18 and TRBJ1-2; no clear D gene. Germline-derived CDR1 and CDR2 are KGHSH and LQKENI. The CDR3 covers 15 residues. Deletions cut 2 bases from V and 7 bases from J, with 17 bases between. The CDR3 DNA reads as TGTGCCAGCTCACCAACAACGGACGTGGGAGGTGGCTACACCTTC. Translation gives CASSPTTDVGGGYTF.

This chain uses TRBV30 with TRBJ2-7, with 7 bases matching TRBD2. Germline CDR1 GTSNPN, CDR2 SVGIG (reference sequence). V lost 3 bases to trimming and J lost 2 bases; unmatched junction nucleotides: 7. CDR3 length equals 14 residues. The CDR3 is CAWSRAGVAYEQYF. CDR3 DNA sequence: TGTGCCTGGAGCAGGGCGGGGGTTGCCTACGAGCAGTACTTC.

V is TRBV6-5 and J is TRBJ2-7; 13 nucleotides line up with TRBD2. The CDR3 sequence is 14 residues long. The germline CDR1 and CDR2 sequences are MNHEY and SVGAGI. The CDR3 loop reads CAVGTSGIRYEQYF. As DNA, the CDR3 is TGTGCGGTGGGGACTAGCGGGATTCGGTACGAGCAGTACTTC.

The rearrangement links TRBV28 to TRBJ1-6; D perhaps matches TRBD1 (6 bases). Trimming removed 5 bases from V and 9 bases from J, with 14 bases in between. Looked up from germline, CDR1 is MDHEN and CDR2 is SYDVKM. This CDR3 is 14 amino acids long. The CDR3 region has the DNA TGTGCCAGCAGTAAGGACAGATTTGGTTCACCCCTCCACTTT. It specifies CASSKDRFGSPLHF.

The rearrangement uses TRBV4-1 and TRBJ2-7; 8 positions match TRBD1. The germline V gene has CDR1 MGHRA and CDR2 YSYEKL. This CDR3 has 16 amino acids. The J segment lost 8 bases and the V segment lost 4 bases, leaving 16 bases of the junction unmatched. The CDR3 DNA sequence: TGCGCCAGCAGCCGACACGTGGGGGACAGGAACAGCCAGCAGTACTTC. Residues: CASSRHVGDRNSQQYF.

About this clone: Different DNA sequences within this sample yield the same CDR3. The chain carries TRBV18 and TRBJ2-7; the D gene is possibly TRBD2 (6 bases). This CDR3 is 14 amino acids long. The germline CDR1 and CDR2 sequences are KGHSH and LQKENI. Trimming left V 0 bases short and J 0 bases short, with 6 bases between. DNA of the CDR3: TGTGCCAGCTCACCACCCGGGGGCTCCTACGAGCAGTACTTC. Translating it yields CASSPPGGSYEQYF.

The chain links TRBV27 to TRBJ2-1; TRBD1 matches 10 bases. Germline trimming cut 8 bases from V and 8 bases from J; bases unmatched to any gene: 9. CDR3 size: 14 residues. Germline-derived CDR1 and CDR2 are MNHEY and SMNVEV (reference sequence). The CDR3 nucleotides are TGTGCCAGCGGACCGGGACAGGGGTTCTATGAGCAGTTCTTC. Translated, it gives CASGPGQGFYEQFF.

Only one count was recorded for this clone. The rearrangement joins TRBV28 to TRBJ2-3; 14 bases map to TRBD2. The CDR3 is 16 residues long. The V and J ends lost 2 bases and 5 bases, in that order; junction bases with no gene match: 3. Germline V gene lookup returns CDR1 MDHEN and CDR2 SYDVKM. The CDR3 DNA is TGTGCCAGCAGTTTAGGACTAGCGGGAGGTATAGATACGCAGTATTTT. It encodes CASSLGLAGGIDTQYF.

This chain uses TRBV27 with TRBJ2-2; D not certain. V was shortened by 6 bases and J by 3 bases, with 17 bases between the two germline ends. In germline, CDR1 is MNHEY, CDR2 SMNVEV (reference sequence). The CDR3 is made up of 16 amino acids. CDR3 loop: CASSRRSGWDTGELFF. The CDR3 DNA reads TGTGCCAGCAGCCGAAGGAGTGGTTGGGACACCGGGGAGCTGTTTTTT.

This clone was found a few times. This sequence joins TRBV27 and TRBJ2-5; a possible D gene is TRBD1 (7 bases). The CDR3 is 12 amino acids. Trimming took off 8 bases at V and 7 bases at J, with 14 bases between the two ends. Germline CDR1 MNHEY, CDR2 SMNVEV (reference sequence). CDR3 sequence: CASGWRDRTQYF. The DNA for the CDR3 is TGTGCCAGCGGTTGGCGGGACAGGACCCAGTACTTC.

In DNA, the CDR3 is TGTGCCAGCAGGTCGATCCGGGACAGTAGCACAGATACGCAGTATTTT. Protein sequence: CASRSIRDSSTDTQYF. The gene calls are TRBV3-1 (or the pseudogene TRBV3-2) and TRBJ2-3, with 7 positions matching TRBD1. This CDR3 is built from 16 residues. The V and J ends lost 6 bases and 0 bases, in that order; junction bases with no gene match: 9. Germline V gene data show CDR1 as LGHDT and CDR2 as YNNKEL (reference sequence).

This rearrangement joins TRBV29-1 to TRBJ1-1; 8 nucleotides agree with TRBD1. The length of the CDR3 is 14 residues. The ends lost 7 bases at V and 0 bases at J; junction bases unmatched: 7. Looked up from germline, CDR1 is SQVTM and CDR2 is ANQGSEA. The CDR3 here is CSATGVLLNTEAFF. CDR3 in DNA: TGCAGCGCGACAGGGGTTCTCTTGAACACTGAAGCTTTCTTT.

This clone was found a few times. This chain connects TRBV7-9 to TRBJ1-3; D uncertain. V gave up 3 bases and J gave up 0 bases, with 9 bases separating them. Germline V gives CDR1 SEHNR, CDR2 FQNEAQ (reference sequence). The CDR3 extends over 15 amino acids. The CDR3 DNA reads TGTGCCAGCAGCTTCGCCGGGAGCTCTGGAAACACCATATATTTT. It yields the protein CASSFAGSSGNTIYF. Variable domain in full (rest from reference TRBV7-9 and TRBJ1-3): DTGVSQNPRHKITKRGQNVTFRCDPISEHNRLYWYRQTLGQGPEFLTYFQNEAQLEKSRLLSDRFSAERPKGSFSTLEIQRTEQGDSAMYLCASSFAGSSGNTIYFGEGSWLTVV.

The gene calls are TRBV19 and TRBJ2-2; tentatively, D is TRBD1 (6 bases). The CDR3 sequence is 16 residues long. V was pared by 3 bases and J by 0 bases, with 11 bases between. From germline, CDR1 is LNHDA and CDR2 SQIVND (reference sequence). CDR3: CASSILGTPNTGELFF. The CDR3 nucleotides are TGTGCCAGTAGTATCCTCGGGACACCGAACACCGGGGAGCTGTTTTTT.

This sequence joins TRBV2 and TRBJ2-1; perhaps TRBD1 as D (5 bases). Per germline, CDR1 SNHLY and CDR2 FYNNEI. V was cut by 6 bases and J by 0 bases, with 21 bases left in between. This CDR3 comprises 18 residues. CDR3: CASRPFGQTGASYNEQFF. CDR3 nucleotides: TGTGCCAGCAGGCCCTTCGGCCAAACAGGTGCCTCCTACAATGAGCAGTTCTTC.

As DNA, the CDR3 is TGTGCCAGCAGCTCCTTCCAGGGTACCGGGGAGCTGTTTTTT. Translated, it gives CASSSFQGTGELFF. The chain recombines TRBV7-9 with TRBJ2-2; weak D call: TRBD1 (5 bases). Trimming shortened V by 4 bases and J by 5 bases, and 11 bases separated the two germline ends. The length of the CDR3 is 14 residues. Germline CDR1 is SEHNR and CDR2 is FQNEAQ (reference sequence).

This clone has only one observation. This sequence joins TRBV5-4 and TRBJ1-2; TRBD1 might be the D (5 bases). Trimming left V 0 bases short and J 0 bases short, with 9 bases between. Per germline, CDR1 SGHNT and CDR2 YYREEE (reference sequence). This CDR3 is 15 amino acids long. In DNA, the CDR3 is TGTGCCAGCAGCTTGGCCCGGGGGGCTAACTATGGCTACACCTTC. Its protein product is CASSLARGANYGYTF.

This chain connects TRBV10-3 to TRBJ1-1, with 11 positions matching TRBD1. The CDR3 has 15 residues. Trimming at V came to 0 bases and at J to 7 bases, leaving 4 bases not matched to a gene. Germline V gene data show CDR1 as ENHRY and CDR2 as SYGVKD. For the CDR3, the DNA is TGTGCCATCAGTGAGTCGCGGACAGGGGGCTATGAAGCTTTCTTT. Its protein is CAISESRTGGYEAFF.

This clone rates as medium-sized. The rearrangement uses TRBV11-3 and TRBJ1-1, with D possibly TRBD1 on 6 matching bases. The CDR3 has 14 residues. With 5 bases removed from V and 2 bases from J, the gap between germline ends came to 12 bases. The germline CDR1 and CDR2 sequences are SGHNT and YENEEA. The CDR3 is CASSERGGNTEAFF. The DNA of the CDR3 is TGTGCCAGCAGCGAGAGAGGGGGTAACACTGAAGCTTTCTTT. Filled out from reference TRBV11-3 and TRBJ1-1, the complete variable domain reads EAGVVQSPRYKIIEKKQPVAFWCNPISGHNTLYWYLQNLGQGPELLIRYENEEAVDDSQLPKDRFSAERLKGVDSTLKIQPAELGDSAVYLCASSERGGNTEAFFGQGTRLTVV.

The gene calls are TRBV5-1 and TRBJ2-5, with TRBD1 identical over 8 bases. Germline values: CDR1 SGHRS, CDR2 YFSETQ. The CDR3 sequence is 18 residues long. J was trimmed by 5 bases and V by 0 bases; bases with no gene match: 15. CDR3 sequence (DNA): TGCGCCAGCAGCTTGGGGCAGGGGGCTTGGGGTCGGATGGAGACCCAGTACTTC. Translated, it gives CASSLGQGAWGRMETQYF.